The 7 T cell receptor beta chains below come from one sample, sequenced in a study of long-term antiretroviral therapy in people with HIV. Survey-level immunoSEQ v3.0 assays were run. The assay was immunoSEQ multiplex PCR, and TCRdb's table has in-frame clones only and misses some. The table records 35,000 to 45,000 clones, 70% to 90% of them present only once. The material was unsorted PBMCs, obtained 2.2 years after starting antiretroviral therapy. Receptors were obtained from a man between 18 and 35 years old with HIV.

This clone was counted between two and nine times. This sequence joins TRBV4-1 and TRBJ1-1; D is unclear. The germline V gene encodes CDR1 MGHRA and CDR2 YSYEKL. The V end lost 1 base, the J end lost 1 base, and 4 bases lay between the germline ends. The CDR3 has 13 amino acids. In nucleotides, the CDR3 is TGCGCCAGCAGCCAAGTCGGGAACACTGAAGCTTTCTTT. As protein: CASSQVGNTEAFF.

This chain connects TRBV28 to TRBJ1-5, with 11 bases aligning to TRBD1. Looked up from germline, CDR1 is MDHEN and CDR2 is SYDVKM. The CDR3 extends over 17 amino acids. V dropped 1 base and J dropped 5; count of bases not matched to a gene: 7. The CDR3 coding sequence is TGTGCCAGCAGTTTATCGTCCGGACAGGGGGCTCATCAGCCCCAGCATTTT. Protein product: CASSLSSGQGAHQPQHF.

The chain uses TRBV9 and TRBJ1-3; TRBD1 aligns across 9 bases. J gave up 4 bases and V 0 bases, and 8 bases lay outside the gene matches. The CDR3 covers 17 residues. CDR1 is SGDLS, CDR2 YYNGEE, per germline. CDR3 loop: CASSVAPGQGSGNTIYF. DNA of the CDR3: TGTGCCAGCAGCGTAGCTCCGGGACAGGGTTCAGGAAACACCATATATTTT.

CDR3 in amino acids: CASSMGARGGQETQYF. Here the CDR3 DNA reads TGTGCCAGTAGTATGGGCGCCCGGGGAGGCCAGGAGACCCAGTACTTC. The V call is TRBV19, the J call TRBJ2-5; maybe TRBD2 (6 bases). CDR3 length: 16 residues. The germline CDR1 and CDR2 sequences are LNHDA and SQIVND (reference sequence). The V end was cut by 3 bases, the J end by 5 bases, with 19 bases between.

V usage is TRBV6-5 and J usage is TRBJ2-1, with 10 bases fitting TRBD2. Germline V gives CDR1 MNHEY, CDR2 SVGAGI. Trimming removed 7 bases from V and 7 bases from J; junction bases left unmatched: 10. This CDR3 is 15 amino acids long. This CDR3 is CASNINSGGQNEQFF. The CDR3 DNA follows: TGTGCCAGCAATATTAATAGCGGGGGGCAAAATGAGCAGTTCTTC.

The J gene is TRBJ2-7, the V gene TRBV18, with 8 bases aligning to TRBD1. The CDR3 has 14 amino acids. Germline trimming cut 3 bases from V and 2 bases from J; bases unmatched to any gene: 3. CDR1 KGHSH and CDR2 LQKENI come from the germline V gene. CDR3 in amino acids: CASSPRTGPYEQYF. The CDR3 bases are TGTGCCAGCTCACCCCGGACAGGGCCCTACGAGCAGTACTTC.

The V and J genes are TRBV15 and TRBJ1-2; no reliable D call. V lost 0 bases and J 6 bases, leaving 11 bases between the germline ends. Germline lookup yields CDR1 LNHNV and CDR2 YYDKDF (reference sequence). The CDR3 sequence is 14 residues long. The CDR3 sequence: CATSRDEPGDGYTF. DNA of the CDR3: TGTGCCACCAGCAGAGATGAACCCGGGGATGGCTACACCTTC.